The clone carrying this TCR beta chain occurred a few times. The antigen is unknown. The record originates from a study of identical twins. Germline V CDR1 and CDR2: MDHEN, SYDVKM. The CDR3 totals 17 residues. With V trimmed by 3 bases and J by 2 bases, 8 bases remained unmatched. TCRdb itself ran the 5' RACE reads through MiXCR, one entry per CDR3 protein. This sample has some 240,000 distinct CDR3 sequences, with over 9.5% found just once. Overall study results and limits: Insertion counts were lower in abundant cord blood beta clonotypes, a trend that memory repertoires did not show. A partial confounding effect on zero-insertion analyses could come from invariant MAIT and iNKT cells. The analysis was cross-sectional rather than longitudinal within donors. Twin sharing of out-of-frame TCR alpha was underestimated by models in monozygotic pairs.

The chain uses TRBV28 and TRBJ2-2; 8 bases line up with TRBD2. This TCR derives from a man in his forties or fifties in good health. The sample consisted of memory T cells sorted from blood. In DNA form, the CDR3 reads TGTGCCAGCAGTTTCTCCGGCGGGGGGCGAAACACCGGGGAGCTGTTTTTT. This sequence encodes CASSFSGGGRNTGELFF.